The present TCR beta chain was sequenced within a study of neurological immune-mediated disorders. cDNA synthesis was performed by 5'RACE with 10-nucleotide random UMIs. TCRdb independently ran MiXCR on the 5' RACE reads; one entry per CDR3 protein. Of 30,000 or so distinct CDR3 sequences listed, 13% are singletons. This clonotype was seen repeatedly, ten times or more. No antigen is known for it. Germline assignment: CDR1 DFQATT and CDR2 SNEGSKA (reference sequence). Losses at the gene ends were 6 bases for V and 8 bases for J; bases not matched to a gene: 8. The CDR3 totals 13 residues. Whole-study results and caveats: CDR3 amino acid sequences of expanded clones were not shared across subjects, a result suggesting private repertoires in all groups.

Time point noted: technical triplicate 2. Sorted libraries were made with about a million CD4+ or CD8+ T cells. This clonotype was sampled from a female donor with HTLV-1-associated myelopathy (HAM/TSP). The rearrangement links TRBV20-1 to TRBJ1-4, with 8 bases aligning to TRBD1. The sequenced sample consisted of CD4+ T cells from blood. CDR3 sequence reads: CSALGQGYEKLFF. In DNA, the CDR3 is TGCAGTGCCTTAGGACAGGGTTACGAAAAACTGTTTTTT.